This passage covers 17 T cell receptor beta chains from one sample sequenced in a study of shared T cell receptors in the human thymus. The protocol was immunoSEQ multiplex PCR, while the TCRdb copy is restricted to in-frame clones and leaves out a portion. This table has some 760,000 clones, 70% to 90% appearing once. These records were also assigned to another study, of human thymus T cells.

The sample taken for sequencing was thymocytes. These receptors were obtained from a girl less than two years old with a congenital heart defect.

The chain is built from TRBV19 and TRBJ1-3, with D possibly TRBD1 on 6 matching bases. From germline, CDR1 is LNHDA and CDR2 SQIVND (reference sequence). The ends were cut back, 3 bases at V and 0 bases at J, with 12 bases in the middle. The CDR3 is made up of 16 amino acids. CDR3 residues: CASSIPGTNSGNTIYF. The CDR3 DNA reads TGTGCCAGTAGTATCCCCGGGACAAACTCTGGAAACACCATATATTTT. Looking up the rest from reference TRBV19 and TRBJ1-3 gives the full variable domain: DGGITQSPKYLFRKEGQNVTLSCEQNLNHDAMYWYRQDPGQGLRLIYYSQIVNDFQKGDIAEGYSVSREKKESFPLTVTSAQKNPTAFYLCASSIPGTNSGNTIYFGEGSWLTVV.

The rearrangement uses TRBV2 and TRBJ1-4, with 8 bases that match TRBD1. The CDR3 has 15 residues. Germline V gene lookup returns CDR1 SNHLY and CDR2 FYNNEI. V gave up 6 bases and J gave up 7 bases; unmatched junction bases: 10. CDR3 coding DNA: TGTGCCAGCAGCCTCAGGGGGCTGAGGGGTGAAAAACTGTTTTTT. Its protein product is CASSLRGLRGEKLFF.

The chain couples TRBV7-9 to TRBJ2-7; no clear D gene. Germline V gives CDR1 SEHNR, CDR2 FQNEAQ (reference sequence). This CDR3 is 15 amino acids long. The V gene lost 5 bases and the J gene lost 6 bases, with 20 bases spanning the gap. The CDR3 nucleotides are TGTGCCAGCAGCGGAACAGAAGAACCTTTCCGCGAGCAGTACTTC. Protein: CASSGTEEPFREQYF.

The rearrangement joins TRBV9 to TRBJ2-1; TRBD2 is a possible D gene (6 bases). This CDR3 has 16 amino acids. V was trimmed by 0 bases and J by 3 bases, leaving 13 bases between them. CDR1 is SGDLS and CDR2 is YYNGEE in the germline V gene. The CDR3 region is CASSVALLAGYNEQFF. DNA of the CDR3: TGTGCCAGCAGCGTAGCTCTACTAGCAGGCTACAATGAGCAGTTCTTC.

The rearrangement uses TRBV2 and TRBJ2-4, with 7 nucleotides matching TRBD1. The CDR3 consists of 13 residues. Germline CDR1 is SNHLY and CDR2 is FYNNEI. With 10 bases clipped from V and 1 base from J, the junction kept 4 bases outside the gene matches. The CDR3 protein is CATVTGAKNIQYF. The CDR3 nucleotides read TGTGCCACCGTGACAGGGGCCAAAAACATTCAGTACTTC.

This clone was found once. J is TRBJ1-2 and V is TRBV7-2; 7 bases are shared with TRBD1. Germline V CDR1 and CDR2: SGHTA, FQGNSA. The CDR3 sequence is 15 residues long. V lost 1 base to trimming and J lost 4 bases; unmatched junction nucleotides: 6. The CDR3 sequence is CASSLEGAGGYGYTF. In DNA form, the CDR3 reads TGTGCCAGCAGCTTAGAAGGGGCAGGGGGCTATGGCTACACCTTC.

The chain is built from TRBV7-9 and TRBJ1-1, with D perhaps matching TRBD1 (5 bases). V was cut by 4 bases and J by 1 base, with 16 bases left in between. This CDR3 is built from 16 residues. Germline V gives CDR1 SEHNR, CDR2 FQNEAQ (reference sequence). This chain's CDR3 is CASSSKSRAKNTEAFF. In DNA, the CDR3 is TGTGCCAGCAGCTCCAAGAGCAGGGCGAAGAACACTGAAGCTTTCTTT.

The chain employs TRBV5-1 and TRBJ2-6, with D perhaps TRBD1 (6 bases). Trimming took off 5 bases at V and 2 bases at J, with 17 bases between the two ends. The germline V gene encodes CDR1 SGHRS and CDR2 YFSETQ. The CDR3 length is 17 residues. CDR3 residues: CASRHQTGKPGANVLTF. Here the CDR3 DNA reads TGCGCCAGCAGACACCAAACAGGGAAACCTGGGGCCAACGTCCTGACTTTC.

V and J are TRBV5-8 and TRBJ2-7; possibly TRBD1 for D (6 bases). With 3 bases removed from V and 1 base from J, the gap between germline ends came to 14 bases. Germline V lookup: CDR1 SGHTS, CDR2 YDEGEE. The CDR3 is made up of 15 amino acids. The CDR3 region is CASSSGETGSYEQYF. The CDR3, as DNA: TGTGCCAGCAGCTCGGGTGAGACAGGTTCCTACGAGCAGTACTTC. Based on the CDR3 plus reference TRBV5-8 and TRBJ2-7, the full variable domain is EAGVTQSPTHLIKTRGQQATLRCSPISGHTSVYWYQQALGLGLQFLLWYDEGEERNRGNFPPRFSGRQFPNYSSELNVNALELEDSALYLCASSSGETGSYEQYFGPGTRLTVT.

V gene TRBV6-5 combines with J gene TRBJ1-6, with D perhaps TRBD1 (5 bases). The length of the CDR3 is 16 residues. Germline V gene lookup returns CDR1 MNHEY and CDR2 SVGAGI. Trimming left V 4 bases short and J 11 bases short, with 21 bases between. The CDR3 nucleotides read TGTGCCAGCAGTTCGGAGGGACGGGGTGATTTGGCACCCCTCCACTTT. It encodes CASSSEGRGDLAPLHF.

The chain uses TRBV18 and TRBJ1-2; D is ambiguous. V dropped 3 bases and J dropped 2 bases, with 16 bases sitting between them. CDR3 size: 16 residues. Germline V gives CDR1 KGHSH, CDR2 LQKENI. This CDR3 is CASSPKVEGRNYGYTF. As DNA, the CDR3 is TGTGCCAGCTCACCCAAGGTGGAGGGCCGCAACTATGGCTACACCTTC.

In DNA form, the CDR3 reads TGTGCCAGCCTGGCCCAGGAGAGGGGGCAGCCCCAGCATTTT. Its translation: CASLAQERGQPQHF. The V call is TRBV6-6, the J call TRBJ1-5; D possibly corresponds to TRBD1 (6 bases). From germline, CDR1 is MNHNY and CDR2 SVGAGI (reference sequence). CDR3 length: 14 residues. V lost 8 bases and J 7 bases, leaving 18 bases between the germline ends.

The rearrangement uses TRBV20-1 and TRBJ1-1; D gene unclear. V was trimmed by 6 bases and J by 3 bases, leaving 8 bases between them. Germline CDR1 and CDR2: DFQATT and SNEGSKA (reference sequence). The CDR3 length is 11 residues. The CDR3 spells CSANLYTEAFF. CDR3 in DNA: TGCAGTGCCAATCTATACACTGAAGCTTTCTTT.

The chain recombines TRBV19 with TRBJ1-1, with D unclear. Germline CDR1 and CDR2: LNHDA and SQIVND (reference sequence). The CDR3 is made up of 18 amino acids. V lost 7 bases and J lost 3, with 27 bases in between. The CDR3 nucleotides are TGTGCCAGTAATCCGCGGTTCGAAGTAGATCATGCCCACACTGAAGCTTTCTTT. Amino acids: CASNPRFEVDHAHTEAFF.

V and J are TRBV6-5 and TRBJ1-2; TRBD1 matches at 9 bases. V shed 9 bases, J shed 8 bases, and the junction held 10 bases outside the gene matches. In germline, CDR1 is MNHEY, CDR2 SVGAGI. This CDR3 region has 13 residues. The CDR3 DNA reads as TGTGCCAGTACCGGGACAGGGAAAAGGGGCTACACCTTC. Protein product: CASTGTGKRGYTF.

The chain has TRBV27 and TRBJ1-2; maybe TRBD1 (5 bases). Looked up from germline, CDR1 is MNHEY and CDR2 is SMNVEV (reference sequence). Deletions cut 4 bases from V and 7 bases from J, with 13 bases between. This CDR3 is built from 13 residues. The CDR3 sequence is CASSSAGIGGYTF. The CDR3 DNA is TGTGCCAGCAGTTCCGCAGGGATTGGTGGCTACACCTTC.

This clone was detected only once. The rearrangement uses TRBV5-4 and TRBJ1-4; 9 bases fit TRBD1. This CDR3 is 16 amino acids long. Germline CDR1 and CDR2: SGHNT and YYREEE (reference sequence). V shed 3 bases and J 8 bases; nucleotides not matched to a gene: 11. As DNA, the CDR3 is TGTGCCAGCAGCTCTGGACAGGGGCGATTAGGGGAAAAACTGTTTTTT. Its protein is CASSSGQGRLGEKLFF.